This T cell receptor beta chain was captured by sequencing in a study of T cell responses to AZD1222 COVID-19 vaccine. Assay: immunoSEQ multiplex PCR; the TCRdb copy retains only in-frame clones and omits some. The top ten hold 4.7% of the sample, which has over 130,000 clones, around 89% seen once. This clone was detected once. This CDR3 region has 11 residues. V dropped 6 bases and J dropped 3 bases, with 6 bases sitting between them. The germline V gene has CDR1 DFQATT and CDR2 SNEGSKA (reference sequence). The chain links TRBV20-1 to TRBJ1-3; D might be TRBD1 (6 bases). The source was peripheral blood, collected on day 0 of AZD1222 vaccination. The sequence came from an adult in good health. CDR3 nucleotides: TGCAGTGCCAGGGGTGGAAACACCATATATTTT. Translation: CSARGGNTIYF.